Below are 25 T cell receptor beta chains sequenced from a single sample in a study of T-cell memory formation after mild COVID-19. TCRdb passed the 5' RACE reads through MiXCR, listing each CDR3 protein once. The sample has 530,000 or so distinct CDR3 sequences, roughly 17% seen once. The sequencing input was PBMCs or a T cell subset sorted from them (not recorded which). The receptors shown here come from an adult woman who had mild COVID-19 (a few samples of this study predate the infection). Cell type and time point are not known.

This clonotype has more than one count but fewer than ten. The chain is built from TRBV6-1 and TRBJ2-2, with D possibly TRBD2 on 7 matching bases. Germline V gene lookup returns CDR1 MNHNS and CDR2 SASEGT. V lost 2 bases, J lost 6 bases, and 16 bases lay in between. The CDR3 runs to 16 residues. The CDR3 nucleotides read TGTGCCAGCAGTGAAATGAGGGGGGGATCGGCCGGGGAGCTGTTTTTT. Amino acids: CASSEMRGGSAGELFF.

The V call is TRBV7-9, the J call TRBJ2-3, with D perhaps matching TRBD2 (5 bases). V lost 2 bases, J lost 6 bases, and 15 bases lay in between. Germline CDR1 is SEHNR and CDR2 is FQNEAQ (reference sequence). The CDR3 is 15 amino acids. The chain's CDR3 is CASSLSWQEDDTQYF. The CDR3 DNA reads TGTGCCAGCAGCTTATCTTGGCAGGAGGACGATACGCAGTATTTT. Looking up the rest from reference TRBV7-9 and TRBJ2-3 gives the full variable domain: DTGVSQNPRHKITKRGQNVTFRCDPISEHNRLYWYRQTLGQGPEFLTYFQNEAQLEKSRLLSDRFSAERPKGSFSTLEIQRTEQGDSAMYLCASSLSWQEDDTQYFGPGTRLTVL.

This clonotype was seen only a few times. The V call is TRBV7-9, the J call TRBJ1-6; TRBD1 matches 8 bases. The V segment lost 4 bases and the J segment 8 bases; nucleotides outside the gene matches: 7. The CDR3 runs to 15 residues. Germline V gives CDR1 SEHNR, CDR2 FQNEAQ (reference sequence). The CDR3 bases are TGTGCCAGCAGCTCTACAGGGGGAGTGGATTCACCCCTCCACTTT. Its protein is CASSSTGGVDSPLHF.

CDR3 loop: CASSLGDRGSFGYTF. The DNA of the CDR3 is TGCGCCAGCAGCTTGGGGGACAGGGGTTCTTTTGGCTACACCTTC. This chain uses TRBV5-1 with TRBJ1-2; TRBD1 matches at 10 bases. Trimming removed 0 bases from V and 7 bases from J; junction bases left unmatched: 6. The CDR3 loop spans 15 amino acids. Germline-derived CDR1 and CDR2 are SGHRS and YFSETQ.

The J gene is TRBJ2-2, the V gene TRBV20-1; the match to TRBD2 covers 9 bases. The CDR3 spans 12 residues. Germline loops: CDR1 DFQATT, CDR2 SNEGSKA (reference sequence). V lost 8 bases, J lost 3 bases, and 1 base stayed unmatched. The DNA for the CDR3 is TGCAGTATAGCGGGAGACACCGGGGAGCTGTTTTTT. This encodes CSIAGDTGELFF.

The V call is TRBV5-1, the J call TRBJ1-5; D unresolved. V was pared by 4 bases and J by 8 bases, with 13 bases between. The CDR3 runs to 13 residues. CDR1 and CDR2 (germline): SGHRS, YFSETQ. The chain's CDR3 is CASSPASGKPQHF. CDR3 nucleotides: TGCGCCAGCAGCCCCGCCTCAGGAAAGCCCCAGCATTTT.

The sample holds a few counts of this clonotype. The chain is built from TRBV11-3 and TRBJ2-7, with D possibly matching TRBD2 (5 bases). The CDR3 length is 15 residues. Trimming took 3 bases from V and 1 from J, leaving 13 bases between them. Germline CDR1 and CDR2: SGHNT and YENEEA. CDR3: CASSLNEGSSYEQYF. In nucleotides, the CDR3 is TGTGCCAGCAGCTTGAATGAGGGAAGTTCCTACGAGCAGTACTTC. Filled out from reference TRBV11-3 and TRBJ2-7, the complete variable domain reads EAGVVQSPRYKIIEKKQPVAFWCNPISGHNTLYWYLQNLGQGPELLIRYENEEAVDDSQLPKDRFSAERLKGVDSTLKIQPAELGDSAVYLCASSLNEGSSYEQYFGPGTRLTVT.

CDR3 DNA sequence: TGTGCCAGCAGCCAAGATCTGGGTCTGACGAACACTGAAGCTTTCTTT. As protein: CASSQDLGLTNTEAFF. V and J are TRBV4-2 and TRBJ1-1; D not certain. Per germline, CDR1 LGHNA and CDR2 YNFKEQ. The CDR3 sequence is 16 residues long. Deletions cut 0 bases from V and 1 base from J, with 12 bases between.

This clonotype was seen more than once but under ten times. The V call is TRBV7-3, the J call TRBJ1-1; D call uncertain. CDR1 and CDR2 (germline): SGHTA, FQGTGA. V was trimmed by 3 bases and J by 7 bases, leaving 9 bases between them. CDR3 length equals 12 residues. The CDR3 reads CASSFLGGEAFF. The CDR3 coding sequence is TGTGCCAGCAGCTTTTTGGGAGGTGAAGCTTTCTTT. The full variable domain, completed using reference TRBV7-3 and TRBJ1-1, is GAGVSQTPSNKVTEKGKYVELRCDPISGHTALYWYRQSLGQGPEFLIYFQGTGAADDSGLPNDRFFAVRPEGSVSTLKIQRTERGDSAVYLCASSFLGGEAFFGQGTRLTVV.

This clonotype was recorded a few times. The rearrangement uses TRBV6-2 or TRBV6-3 and TRBJ2-1; D may correspond to TRBD1 or TRBD2 (6 bases each). With 0 bases removed from V and 4 bases from J, the gap between germline ends came to 13 bases. The CDR3 runs to 16 residues. Germline V gene data show CDR1 as MNHEY and CDR2 as SVGEGT. DNA of the CDR3: TGTGCCAGCAGTTACTCGATGGGGGGCCGGTACAATGAGCAGTTCTTC. Protein: CASSYSMGGRYNEQFF.

The chain recombines TRBV6-2 or TRBV6-3 with TRBJ2-7; TRBD1 agrees at 9 bases. The CDR3 consists of 15 residues. With V trimmed by 7 bases and J by 5 bases, 12 bases remained unmatched. Germline V gene sequence: CDR1 MNHEY, CDR2 SVGEGT. The CDR3 DNA is TGTGCCAGCACCCGATCCGGGACAGGGTACCACGAGCAGTACTTC. This encodes CASTRSGTGYHEQYF.

The V and J genes are TRBV5-1 and TRBJ2-2, with no clear D. Germline CDR1 is SGHRS and CDR2 is YFSETQ. This CDR3 spans 15 amino acids. The V end lost 0 bases, the J end lost 0 bases, and 6 bases lay between the germline ends. CDR3 bases: TGCGCCAGCAGCTTGGTTCGACCGAACACCGGGGAGCTGTTTTTT. This translates into CASSLVRPNTGELFF.

The chain couples TRBV7-9 to TRBJ2-1; TRBD1 or TRBD2 may be the D gene (5 bases each). V was trimmed by 3 bases and J by 10 bases, leaving 10 bases between them. From germline, CDR1 is SEHNR and CDR2 FQNEAQ (reference sequence). This CDR3 is 12 amino acids long. The DNA of the CDR3 is TGTGCCAGCAGCTTTTATGGGGACGAGCAGTTCTTC. This gives the protein CASSFYGDEQFF.

This clonotype was seen a few times. The chain carries TRBV27 and TRBJ1-6; 9 bases match TRBD1. Trimming removed 4 bases from V and 9 bases from J; junction bases left unmatched: 7. The CDR3 sequence is 15 residues long. Per germline, CDR1 MNHEY and CDR2 SMNVEV (reference sequence). The CDR3 reads CASSSGQGVGSPLHF. In nucleotides, the CDR3 is TGTGCCAGCAGTTCGGGACAGGGAGTCGGTTCACCCCTCCACTTT.

The gene calls are TRBV6-5 and TRBJ2-3; D is perhaps TRBD1 (5 bases). Germline assignment: CDR1 MNHEY and CDR2 SVGAGI. The CDR3 consists of 15 residues. Trimming left V 3 bases short and J 2 bases short, with 12 bases between. Written as DNA, the CDR3 is TGTGCCAGCAGTTATGGGGCCATCGACACAGATACGCAGTATTTT. Protein: CASSYGAIDTDTQYF.

V usage is TRBV3-1 and J usage is TRBJ1-1, with 9 bases identical to TRBD1. CDR3 size: 11 residues. Germline assignment: CDR1 LGHDT and CDR2 YNNKEL (reference sequence). With 3 bases clipped from V and 11 bases from J, the junction kept 1 base outside the gene matches. CDR3 sequence reads: CASSHGQGAFF. In DNA, the CDR3 is TGTGCCAGCAGCCATGGACAGGGGGCTTTCTTT.

This clonotype has a handful of counts. The chain recombines TRBV6-2 or TRBV6-3 with TRBJ1-2; D not resolved. The germline gives CDR1 MNHEY, CDR2 SVGEGT. The ends were cut back, 5 bases at V and 8 bases at J, with 9 bases in the middle. The CDR3 is 11 amino acids. In DNA, the CDR3 is TGTGCCAGCAGTCCGAGTCTGGGCTACACCTTC. Translating it yields CASSPSLGYTF.

Here the CDR3 DNA reads TGTGCCAGCACCGGTGGACGGGACTCTGGAAACACCATATATTTT. Translation: CASTGGRDSGNTIYF. The chain couples TRBV9 to TRBJ1-3, with D hard to call. The germline gives CDR1 SGDLS, CDR2 YYNGEE. Trimming cost V 6 bases and J 0 bases, with 13 bases left between them. This CDR3 has 15 amino acids.

This clonotype came up many times. The chain has TRBV9 and TRBJ2-5, with D perhaps TRBD1 or TRBD2 (5 bases each). The germline V gene encodes CDR1 SGDLS and CDR2 YYNGEE. The length of the CDR3 is 13 residues. V was pared by 3 bases and J by 5 bases, with 11 bases between. The CDR3 spells CASSAGARETQYF. The CDR3 bases are TGTGCCAGCAGCGCCGGGGCGCGGGAGACCCAGTACTTC.

This clonotype was found a few times. V gene TRBV5-1 combines with J gene TRBJ1-2; D not resolved. The CDR3 extends over 12 amino acids. V was pared by 4 bases and J by 8 bases, with 12 bases between. Per germline, CDR1 SGHRS and CDR2 YFSETQ. CDR3 sequence (DNA): TGCGCCAGCAGCGAGATGGGTTACGGCTACACCTTC. This codes for CASSEMGYGYTF.

There are a few counts of this clonotype. The V call is TRBV5-1, the J call TRBJ2-7; 7 nucleotides align to TRBD1. There are 16 residues in the CDR3. V lost 0 bases, J lost 5 bases, and 11 bases stayed unmatched. The germline V gene encodes CDR1 SGHRS and CDR2 YFSETQ. The DNA of the CDR3 is TGCGCCAGCAGCTTGGGACGGACCCAGGGGGTCCACGAGCAGTACTTC. It specifies CASSLGRTQGVHEQYF.

The CDR3 reads CASSFTGGPSEQFF. The DNA for the CDR3 is TGTGCCAGCAGTTTTACGGGAGGGCCGAGTGAGCAGTTCTTC. The chain has TRBV12-3 or TRBV12-4 and TRBJ2-1; TRBD2 agrees at 8 bases. The CDR3 is 14 amino acids. V shed 3 bases, J shed 9 bases, and the junction held 7 bases outside the gene matches.

This clonotype was detected only a few times. This sequence joins TRBV14 and TRBJ2-7; 7 positions match TRBD1. Losses at the gene ends were 3 bases for V and 7 bases for J; bases not matched to a gene: 12. The CDR3 runs 15 residues. CDR1 and CDR2 from the germline V gene are SGHDN and FVKESK. CDR3 amino acids: CASSQRFLQGVEQYF. DNA for the CDR3: TGTGCCAGCAGCCAGAGGTTCCTTCAGGGGGTAGAGCAGTACTTC.

This clonotype showed up just a few times. The V gene is TRBV7-6, the J gene TRBJ1-4, with no clear D. V was pared by 5 bases and J by 7 bases, with 17 bases between. CDR3 size: 15 residues. In germline, CDR1 is SGHVS, CDR2 FNYEAQ. CDR3 residues: CASSPLGGPAEKLFF. CDR3 nucleotide sequence: TGTGCCAGCAGCCCCCTCGGAGGGCCGGCTGAAAAACTGTTTTTT.

This clonotype was seen a handful of times. The chain links TRBV12-3 or TRBV12-4 to TRBJ1-1; 8 bases line up with TRBD1. Trimming took 8 bases from V and 7 from J; bases not matched to a gene: 15. The CDR3 loop spans 15 amino acids. The CDR3 nucleotides are TGTGCCAGCGGGCAGGGGGCCGATTTTGGGGGTGAAGCTTTCTTT. Its translation: CASGQGADFGGEAFF.